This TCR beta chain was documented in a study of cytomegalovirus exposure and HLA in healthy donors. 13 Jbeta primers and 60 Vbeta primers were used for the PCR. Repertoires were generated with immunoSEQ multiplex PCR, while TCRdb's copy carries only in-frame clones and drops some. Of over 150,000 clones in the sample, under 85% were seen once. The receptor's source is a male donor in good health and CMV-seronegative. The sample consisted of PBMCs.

Here the CDR3 DNA reads TGCGCCAGCAGCCCGGGGAGTCTGAACACTGAAGCTTTCTTT. Residues: CASSPGSLNTEAFF. The chain couples TRBV4-1 to TRBJ1-1, with D uncertain. The V gene lost 4 bases and the J gene lost 0 bases, with 9 bases spanning the gap. Germline V gene data show CDR1 as MGHRA and CDR2 as YSYEKL. The CDR3 extends over 14 amino acids.